The entry below describes one T cell receptor beta chain. Its antigen is currently unknown. This entry belongs to a study of OX40 agonist ivuxolimab in advanced cancers. The wider study: People who had prior anti-PD-1, anti-PD-L1 or anti-CTLA-4 therapy could take part, and about 40% had some. Three patients had partial responses: one hepatocellular carcinoma, two cutaneous melanoma.

With baseline, cycle 4 day 1, and cycle 7 day 1 as timepoints, blood was sampled. Whole-study findings and limits: Among T cells, CD8+ cells averaged more expanded clones than CD4+ cells.

Here immunoSEQ multiplex PCR was the method, and the copy in TCRdb shows in-frame clones only, minus some. The sample records over 75,000 clones, 70% to 90% being singletons. V was trimmed by 8 bases and J by 5 bases, leaving 15 bases between them. This CDR3 comprises 13 residues. Per germline, CDR1 MNHEY and CDR2 SVGAGI. The sequence came from an adult with an advanced solid tumor such as melanoma, head and neck, liver or kidney cancer. The chain employs TRBV6-5 and TRBJ1-1; D is unclear. Material: CD4+ or CD8+ T cells sorted from blood, obtained in a trial of the OX40 agonist ivuxolimab. CDR3 region: CASVRAMETEAFF. CDR3 DNA: TGTGCCAGCGTGAGGGCCATGGAGACTGAAGCTTTCTTT.